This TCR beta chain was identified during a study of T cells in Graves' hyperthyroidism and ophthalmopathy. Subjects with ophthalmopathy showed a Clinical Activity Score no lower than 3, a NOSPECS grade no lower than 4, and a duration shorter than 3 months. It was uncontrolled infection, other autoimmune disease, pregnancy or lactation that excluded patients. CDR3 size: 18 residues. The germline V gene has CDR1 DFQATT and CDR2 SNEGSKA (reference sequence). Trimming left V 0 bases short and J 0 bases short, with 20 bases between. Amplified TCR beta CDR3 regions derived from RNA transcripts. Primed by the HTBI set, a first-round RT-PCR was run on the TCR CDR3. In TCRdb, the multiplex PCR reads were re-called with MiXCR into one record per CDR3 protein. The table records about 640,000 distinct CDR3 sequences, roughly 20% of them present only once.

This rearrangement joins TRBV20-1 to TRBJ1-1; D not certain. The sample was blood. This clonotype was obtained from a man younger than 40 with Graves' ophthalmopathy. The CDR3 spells CSARDLAANRGLNTEAFF. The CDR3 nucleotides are TGCAGTGCTAGAGATCTGGCAGCTAACAGAGGCTTGAACACTGAAGCTTTCTTT.